This TCR beta chain is from a study of neurological immune-mediated disorders. Overall study results and limits: Expansion of TCR clones was greatest in HTLV-1-associated myelopathy and smallest in multiple sclerosis, where it fell below that of healthy controls. None of the features examined (clinical or MRI) was associated with the multiple sclerosis repertoire cluster.

TCRdb processed the 5' RACE reads anew with MiXCR; each CDR3 protein has one entry. The sample consists of approximately 70,000 distinct CDR3 sequences, roughly 3.9% of them appearing once. This CDR3 is 13 amino acids long. Looked up from germline, CDR1 is SGHTA and CDR2 is FQGTGA. V trimming: 5 bases; J trimming: 6 bases; junction bases outside the gene matches: 3. Unsorted libraries were generated from 2 million PBMCs. These cells had been stored in RNAlater at -80 C. This clonotype was seen repeatedly, ten times or more. Its target is unknown. The chain couples TRBV7-3 to TRBJ2-2, with 7 bases lining up with TRBD1. This receptor was identified in a man aged 30 to 45 with multiple sclerosis. Input material: PBMCs. The chain's CDR3 is CASSKGQSGELFF. CDR3 nucleotides: TGTGCCAGCAGCAAGGGACAGTCCGGGGAGCTGTTTTTT.